This note documents a single T cell receptor (beta chain) sequence. The TCR beta CDR3 regions underwent amplification using RNA transcripts as the source. Initially, a first-round RT-PCR of the TCR CDR3 employed the HTBI primer set. One entry per CDR3 protein results from TCRdb running MiXCR on the multiplex PCR reads. The sample carries about 690,000 distinct CDR3 sequences, roughly 17% recorded once. The CDR3 is 16 residues long. Trimming took 1 base from V and 3 from J, leaving 14 bases between them. CDR1 and CDR2 from the germline V gene are LNHDA and SQIVND (reference sequence). The data originate from a study of T cells in Graves' hyperthyroidism and ophthalmopathy.

The chain combines TRBV19 with TRBJ2-3; tentative D call: TRBD1 (5 bases). This receptor was obtained from a man between 50 and 59 years old with Graves' hyperthyroidism. Sequenced material: blood. CDR3 region: CASSIGQGYRTDTQYF. Here the CDR3 DNA reads TGTGCCAGTAGTATAGGGCAGGGCTACAGGACAGATACGCAGTATTTT.